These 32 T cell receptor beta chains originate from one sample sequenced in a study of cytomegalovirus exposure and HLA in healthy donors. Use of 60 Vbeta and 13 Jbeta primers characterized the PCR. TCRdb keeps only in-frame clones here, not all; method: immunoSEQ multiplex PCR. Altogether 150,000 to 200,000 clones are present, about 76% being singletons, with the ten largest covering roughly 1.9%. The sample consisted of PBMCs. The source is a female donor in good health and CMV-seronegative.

CDR3 nucleotides: TGCGCCAGCAGCCAAGTTAGTTTGACTAATGAAAAACTGTTTTTT. It yields the protein CASSQVSLTNEKLFF. V gene TRBV4-1 combines with J gene TRBJ1-4; D not resolved. CDR1 is MGHRA, CDR2 YSYEKL, per germline. CDR3 length equals 15 residues. V dropped 1 base and J dropped 2 bases, with 8 bases sitting between them.

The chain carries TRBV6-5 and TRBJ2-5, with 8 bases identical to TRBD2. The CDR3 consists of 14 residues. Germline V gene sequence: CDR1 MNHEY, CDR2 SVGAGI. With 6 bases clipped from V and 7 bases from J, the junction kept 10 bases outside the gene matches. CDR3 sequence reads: CASRASGTSVTQYF. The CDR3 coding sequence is TGTGCCAGCAGGGCGTCCGGGACTAGTGTGACCCAGTACTTC.

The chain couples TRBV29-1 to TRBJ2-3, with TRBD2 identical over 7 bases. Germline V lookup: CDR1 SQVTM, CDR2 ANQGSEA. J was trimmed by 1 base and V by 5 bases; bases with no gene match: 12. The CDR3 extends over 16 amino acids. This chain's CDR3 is CSVIPTSAGGTDTQYF. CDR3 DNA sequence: TGCAGCGTTATCCCCACCTCGGCGGGAGGCACAGATACGCAGTATTTT.

The CDR3 loop reads CAWSRGQGIDTEAFF. CDR3 in DNA: TGTGCCTGGAGTCGAGGACAGGGAATAGACACTGAAGCTTTCTTT. The J gene is TRBJ1-1, the V gene TRBV30; 8 bases are shared with TRBD1. The CDR3 extends over 15 amino acids. Germline trimming cut 2 bases from V and 3 bases from J; bases unmatched to any gene: 8. From germline, CDR1 is GTSNPN and CDR2 SVGIG (reference sequence).

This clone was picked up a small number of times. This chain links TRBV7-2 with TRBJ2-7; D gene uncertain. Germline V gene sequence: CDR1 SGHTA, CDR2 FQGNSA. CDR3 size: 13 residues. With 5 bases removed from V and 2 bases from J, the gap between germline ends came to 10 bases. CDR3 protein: CASSRDWTYEQYF. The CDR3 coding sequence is TGTGCCAGCAGCCGCGACTGGACCTACGAGCAGTACTTC.

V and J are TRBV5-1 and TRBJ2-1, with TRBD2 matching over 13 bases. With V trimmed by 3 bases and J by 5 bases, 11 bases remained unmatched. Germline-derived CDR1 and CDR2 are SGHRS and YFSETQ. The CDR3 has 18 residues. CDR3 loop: CASSSSWTSGSSHNEQFF. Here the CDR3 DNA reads TGCGCCAGCAGCTCCTCCTGGACTAGCGGGAGCAGTCACAATGAGCAGTTCTTC.

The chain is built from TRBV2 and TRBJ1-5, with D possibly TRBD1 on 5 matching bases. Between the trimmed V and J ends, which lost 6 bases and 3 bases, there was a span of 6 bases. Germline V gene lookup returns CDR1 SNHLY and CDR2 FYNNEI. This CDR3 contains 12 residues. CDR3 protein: CASRGPNQPQHF. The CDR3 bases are TGTGCCAGCAGGGGGCCCAATCAGCCCCAGCATTTT.

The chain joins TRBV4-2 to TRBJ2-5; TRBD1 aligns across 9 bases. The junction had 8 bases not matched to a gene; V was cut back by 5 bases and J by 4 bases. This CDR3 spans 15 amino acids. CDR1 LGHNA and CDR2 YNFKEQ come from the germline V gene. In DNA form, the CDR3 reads TGTGCCAGCAGCTCTACGGGACAGGGAGGAGAGACCCAGTACTTC. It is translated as CASSSTGQGGETQYF.

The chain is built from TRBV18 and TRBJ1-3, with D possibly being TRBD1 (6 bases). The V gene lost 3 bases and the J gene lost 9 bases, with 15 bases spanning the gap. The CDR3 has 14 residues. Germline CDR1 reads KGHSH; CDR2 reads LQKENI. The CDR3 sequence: CASSPDSPRGTIYF. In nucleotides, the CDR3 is TGTGCCAGCTCACCGGACAGCCCTCGGGGCACCATATATTTT.

The CDR3 loop reads CASSFGGGGYNQPQHF. The CDR3 DNA sequence: TGTGCCAGCAGCTTTGGTGGAGGGGGCTACAATCAGCCCCAGCATTTT. The chain carries TRBV5-4 and TRBJ1-5; 7 bases line up with TRBD1. V lost 2 bases to trimming and J lost 3 bases; unmatched junction nucleotides: 8. Germline CDR1 and CDR2: SGHNT and YYREEE (reference sequence). CDR3 length: 16 amino acids.

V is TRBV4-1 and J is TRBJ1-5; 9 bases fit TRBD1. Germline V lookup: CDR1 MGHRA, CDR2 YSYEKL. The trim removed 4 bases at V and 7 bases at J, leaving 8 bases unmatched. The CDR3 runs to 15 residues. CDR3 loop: CASSPIRTGGQPQHF. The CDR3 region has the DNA TGCGCCAGCAGCCCTATCAGAACAGGGGGCCAGCCCCAGCATTTT.

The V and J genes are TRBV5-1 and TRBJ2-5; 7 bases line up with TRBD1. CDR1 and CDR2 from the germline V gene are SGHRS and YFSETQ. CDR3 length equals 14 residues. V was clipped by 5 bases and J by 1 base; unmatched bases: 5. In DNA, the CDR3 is TGCGCCAGCAGTCCGGGACAGCCCCAAGAGACCCAGTACTTC. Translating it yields CASSPGQPQETQYF.

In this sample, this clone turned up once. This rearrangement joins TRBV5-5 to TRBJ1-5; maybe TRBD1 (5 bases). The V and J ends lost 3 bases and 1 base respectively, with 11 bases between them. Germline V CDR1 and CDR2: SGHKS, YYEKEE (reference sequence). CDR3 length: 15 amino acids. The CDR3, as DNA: TGTGCCAGCAGCTCTAACGACAGAAGCAATCAGCCCCAGCATTTT. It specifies CASSSNDRSNQPQHF. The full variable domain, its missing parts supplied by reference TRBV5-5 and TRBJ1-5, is DAGVTQSPTHLIKTRGQQVTLRCSPISGHKSVSWYQQVLGQGPQFIFQYYEKEERGRGNFPDRFSARQFPNYSSELNVNALLLGDSALYLCASSSNDRSNQPQHFGDGTRLSIL.

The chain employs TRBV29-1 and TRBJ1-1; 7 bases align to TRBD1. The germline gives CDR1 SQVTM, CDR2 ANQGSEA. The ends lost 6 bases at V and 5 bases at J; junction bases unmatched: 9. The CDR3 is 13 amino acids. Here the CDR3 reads CSVGRQGRTEAFF. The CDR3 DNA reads TGCAGCGTGGGGCGACAGGGTCGGACTGAAGCTTTCTTT.

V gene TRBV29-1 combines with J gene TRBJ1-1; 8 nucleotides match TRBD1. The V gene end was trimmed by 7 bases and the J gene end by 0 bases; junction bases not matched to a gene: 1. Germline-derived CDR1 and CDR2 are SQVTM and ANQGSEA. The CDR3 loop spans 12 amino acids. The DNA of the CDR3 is TGCAGCGCGGACAGGGTGAACACTGAAGCTTTCTTT. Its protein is CSADRVNTEAFF.

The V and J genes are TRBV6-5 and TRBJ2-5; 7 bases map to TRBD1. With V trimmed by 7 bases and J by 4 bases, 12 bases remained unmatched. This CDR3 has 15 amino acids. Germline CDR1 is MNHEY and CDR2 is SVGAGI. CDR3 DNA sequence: TGTGCCAGCACCTCTGCAGGGGGATTCGCAGAGACCCAGTACTTC. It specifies CASTSAGGFAETQYF.

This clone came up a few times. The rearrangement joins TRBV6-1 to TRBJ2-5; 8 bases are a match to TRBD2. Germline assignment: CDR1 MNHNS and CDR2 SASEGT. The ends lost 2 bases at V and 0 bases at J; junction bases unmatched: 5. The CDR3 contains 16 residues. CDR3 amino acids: CASSEQASGYQETQYF. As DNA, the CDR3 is TGTGCCAGCAGTGAACAGGCTAGCGGGTACCAAGAGACCCAGTACTTC.

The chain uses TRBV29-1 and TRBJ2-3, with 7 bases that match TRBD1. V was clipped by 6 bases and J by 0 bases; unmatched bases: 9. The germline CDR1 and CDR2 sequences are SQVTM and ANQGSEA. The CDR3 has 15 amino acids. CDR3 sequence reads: CSVQYPGQSTDTQYF. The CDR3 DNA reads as TGCAGCGTCCAATATCCGGGACAGAGCACAGATACGCAGTATTTT.

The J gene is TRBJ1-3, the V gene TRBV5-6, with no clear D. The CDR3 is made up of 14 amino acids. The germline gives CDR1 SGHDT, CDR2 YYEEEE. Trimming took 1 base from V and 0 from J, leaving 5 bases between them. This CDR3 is CASSLWSSGNTIYF. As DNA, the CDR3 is TGTGCCAGCAGCTTGTGGAGCTCTGGAAACACCATATATTTT.

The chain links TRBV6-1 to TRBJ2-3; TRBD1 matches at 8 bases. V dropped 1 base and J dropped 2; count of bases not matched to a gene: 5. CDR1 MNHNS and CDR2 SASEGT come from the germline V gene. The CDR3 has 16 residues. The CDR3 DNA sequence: TGTGCCAGCAGTGAAGGGGACAGGACCACCACAGATACGCAGTATTTT. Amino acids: CASSEGDRTTTDTQYF.

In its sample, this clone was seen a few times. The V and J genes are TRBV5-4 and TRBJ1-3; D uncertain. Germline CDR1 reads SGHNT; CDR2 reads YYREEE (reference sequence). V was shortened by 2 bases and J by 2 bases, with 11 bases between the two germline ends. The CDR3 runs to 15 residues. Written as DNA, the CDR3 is TGTGCCAGCAGCTTATCAGTGTCACCTGGAAACACCATATATTTT. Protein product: CASSLSVSPGNTIYF.

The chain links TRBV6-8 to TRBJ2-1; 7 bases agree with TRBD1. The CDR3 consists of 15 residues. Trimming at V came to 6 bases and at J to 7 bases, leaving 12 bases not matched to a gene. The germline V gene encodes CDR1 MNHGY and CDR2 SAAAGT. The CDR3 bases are TGTGCCAGCAGAAGACAGGGATTGTTTTATAATGAGCAGTTCTTC. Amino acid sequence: CASRRQGLFYNEQFF.

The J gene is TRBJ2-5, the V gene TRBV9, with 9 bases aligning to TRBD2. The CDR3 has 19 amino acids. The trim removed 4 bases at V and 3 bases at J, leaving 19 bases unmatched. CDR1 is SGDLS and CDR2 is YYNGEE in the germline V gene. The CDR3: CASSSSPGTSYPGKETQYF. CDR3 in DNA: TGTGCCAGCAGCTCAAGCCCCGGGACTAGCTACCCTGGCAAAGAGACCCAGTACTTC.

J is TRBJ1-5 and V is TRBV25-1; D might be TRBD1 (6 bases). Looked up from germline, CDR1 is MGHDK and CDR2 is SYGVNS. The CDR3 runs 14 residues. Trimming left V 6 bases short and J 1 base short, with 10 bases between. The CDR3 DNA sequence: TGTGCCAGCAGCCCGGGGGGCAGCAATCAGCCCCAGCATTTT. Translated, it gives CASSPGGSNQPQHF.

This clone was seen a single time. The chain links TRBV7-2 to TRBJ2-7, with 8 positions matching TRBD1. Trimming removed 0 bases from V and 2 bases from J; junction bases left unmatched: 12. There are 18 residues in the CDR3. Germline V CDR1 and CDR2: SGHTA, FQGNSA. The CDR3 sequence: CASSLALSRTGRTYEQYF. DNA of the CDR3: TGTGCCAGCAGCTTAGCGCTATCCCGGACAGGGCGAACCTACGAGCAGTACTTC.

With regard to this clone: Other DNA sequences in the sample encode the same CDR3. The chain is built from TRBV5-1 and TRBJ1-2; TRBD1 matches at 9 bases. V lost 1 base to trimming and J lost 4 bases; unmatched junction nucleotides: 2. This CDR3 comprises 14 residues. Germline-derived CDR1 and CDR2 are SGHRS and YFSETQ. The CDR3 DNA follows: TGCGCCAGCAGCTTGACAGGGGGCAGCTATGGCTACACCTTC. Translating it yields CASSLTGGSYGYTF. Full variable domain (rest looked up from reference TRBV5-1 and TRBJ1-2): KAGVTQTPRYLIKTRGQQVTLSCSPISGHRSVSWYQQTPGQGLQFLFEYFSETQRNKGNFPGRFSGRQFSNSRSEMNVSTLELGDSALYLCASSLTGGSYGYTFGSGTRLTVV.

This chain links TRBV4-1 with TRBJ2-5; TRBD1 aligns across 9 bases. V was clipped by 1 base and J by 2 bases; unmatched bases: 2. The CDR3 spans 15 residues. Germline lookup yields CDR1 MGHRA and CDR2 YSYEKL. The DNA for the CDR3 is TGCGCCAGCAGCCAAGGCGGACAGGGGCAAGAGACCCAGTACTTC. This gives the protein CASSQGGQGQETQYF.

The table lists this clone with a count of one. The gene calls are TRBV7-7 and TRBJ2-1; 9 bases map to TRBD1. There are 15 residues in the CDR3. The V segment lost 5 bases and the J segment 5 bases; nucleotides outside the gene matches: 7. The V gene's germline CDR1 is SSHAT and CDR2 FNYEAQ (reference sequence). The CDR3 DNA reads TGTGCCAGCAGCAAGGACAGGGGTTCGGACAATGAGCAGTTCTTC. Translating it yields CASSKDRGSDNEQFF. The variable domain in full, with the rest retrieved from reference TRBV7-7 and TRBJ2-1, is GAGVSQSPRYKVTKRGQDVTLRCDPISSHATLYWYQQALGQGPEFLTYFNYEAQPDKSGLPSDRFSAERPEGSISTLTIQRTEQRDSAMYRCASSKDRGSDNEQFFGPGTRLTVL.

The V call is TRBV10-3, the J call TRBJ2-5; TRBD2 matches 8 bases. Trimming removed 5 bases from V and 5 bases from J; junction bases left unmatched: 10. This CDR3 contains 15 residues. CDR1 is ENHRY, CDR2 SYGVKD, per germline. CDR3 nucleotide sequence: TGTGCCATCAGTCCCGCCCGGGAGGGGACCGAGACCCAGTACTTC. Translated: CAISPAREGTETQYF.

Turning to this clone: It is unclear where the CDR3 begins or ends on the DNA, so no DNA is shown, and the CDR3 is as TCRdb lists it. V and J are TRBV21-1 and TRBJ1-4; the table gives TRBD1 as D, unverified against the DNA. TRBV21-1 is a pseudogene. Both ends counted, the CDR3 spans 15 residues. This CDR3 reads CASSIFGRGNEKLFF.

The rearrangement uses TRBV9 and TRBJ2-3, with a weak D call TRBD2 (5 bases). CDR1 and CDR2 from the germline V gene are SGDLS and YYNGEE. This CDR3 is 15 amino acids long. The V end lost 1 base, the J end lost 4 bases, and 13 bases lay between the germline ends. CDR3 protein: CASSVRALGADTQYF. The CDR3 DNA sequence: TGTGCCAGCAGCGTAAGGGCCCTCGGGGCAGATACGCAGTATTTT.

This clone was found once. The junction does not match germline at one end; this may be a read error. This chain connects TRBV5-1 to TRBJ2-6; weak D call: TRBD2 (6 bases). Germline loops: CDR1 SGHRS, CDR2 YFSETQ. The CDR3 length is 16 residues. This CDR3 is CASSVSTRGGANGLTF. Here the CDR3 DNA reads TGCGCCAGCAGCGTATCGACTAGGGGTGGGGCCAACGGCCTGACTTTC.